A single sample is the source of the 19 T cell receptor beta chains below, sequenced in a study of neoadjuvant anti-PD-1 for oral cavity cancer. Clones were read by immunoSEQ multiplex PCR, and TCRdb kept only the in-frame ones, dropping some. The table has about 7,000 clones, 76% seen once; the top ten hold around 3.3%. The sequencing used PBMCs, collected before nivolumab (anti-PD-1) treatment. Receptors originate from a person aged 35 to 85 with oral cavity squamous cell carcinoma.

J is TRBJ2-6 and V is TRBV5-1; D gene uncertain. With 3 bases removed from V and 0 bases from J, the gap between germline ends came to 7 bases. Per the germline V gene, CDR1 is SGHRS and CDR2 is YFSETQ. This CDR3 region has 15 residues. This CDR3 is CASSSAPSGANVLTF. CDR3 in DNA: TGCGCCAGCAGCTCGGCTCCCTCTGGGGCCAACGTCCTGACTTTC. The whole variable domain, filled in from reference TRBV5-1 and TRBJ2-6, reads KAGVTQTPRYLIKTRGQQVTLSCSPISGHRSVSWYQQTPGQGLQFLFEYFSETQRNKGNFPGRFSGRQFSNSRSEMNVSTLELGDSALYLCASSSAPSGANVLTFGAGSRLTVL.

V and J are TRBV4-3 and TRBJ2-1; 9 bases map to TRBD2. This CDR3 is 16 amino acids long. Germline V gene lookup returns CDR1 LGHNA and CDR2 YSLEER. V trimming: 3 bases; J trimming: 10 bases; junction bases outside the gene matches: 13. DNA for the CDR3: TGCGCCAGCAGCCAGGATGCACCGGGACTAGCAGGGGAGCAGTTCTTC. It encodes CASSQDAPGLAGEQFF.

This clone showed up just a few times. V usage is TRBV20-1 and J usage is TRBJ2-7; 7 nucleotides agree with TRBD1. Germline CDR1 DFQATT, CDR2 SNEGSKA (reference sequence). The CDR3 runs to 11 residues. Trimming at V came to 0 bases and at J to 7 bases, leaving 0 bases not matched to a gene. The CDR3 loop is CSAREDREQYF. In DNA, the CDR3 is TGCAGTGCTAGAGAGGACAGGGAGCAGTACTTC.

The chain has TRBV6-4 and TRBJ1-6, with unresolved D. There are 13 residues in the CDR3. The V gene lost 7 bases and the J gene lost 5 bases, with 9 bases spanning the gap. Germline CDR1 is MRHNA and CDR2 is SNTAGT. CDR3 loop: CASNRGNNSPLHF. CDR3 DNA: TGTGCCAGCAATCGCGGAAATAATTCACCCCTCCACTTT.

The chain uses TRBV18 and TRBJ2-7; D uncertain. Germline CDR1 is KGHSH and CDR2 is LQKENI. The CDR3 extends over 13 amino acids. V was cut by 3 bases and J by 0 bases, with 6 bases left in between. This chain's CDR3 is CASSPQVSYEQYF. CDR3 nucleotide sequence: TGTGCCAGCTCACCTCAGGTCTCCTACGAGCAGTACTTC.

The rearrangement links TRBV4-1 to TRBJ1-1; D is ambiguous. Germline CDR1 and CDR2: MGHRA and YSYEKL. This CDR3 spans 12 amino acids. The germline V and J ends were trimmed by 0 bases and 6 bases, with 5 bases remaining between them. CDR3 in amino acids: CASSQDLAEAFF. DNA for the CDR3: TGCGCCAGCAGCCAAGATTTGGCTGAAGCTTTCTTT.

CDR3 coding DNA: TGTGCCAGCAGCTTGCGCCAGGGAAGCTCCTACAATGAGCAGTTCTTC. Amino acids: CASSLRQGSSYNEQFF. V is TRBV5-4 and J is TRBJ2-1; possible D gene TRBD1, 5 bases. The germline V gene encodes CDR1 SGHNT and CDR2 YYREEE (reference sequence). V lost 1 base to trimming and J lost 0 bases, with 11 bases between them. This CDR3 has 16 residues.

J is TRBJ2-3 and V is TRBV11-2; 12 bases map to TRBD1. CDR3 size: 19 residues. With 5 bases clipped from V and 3 bases from J, the junction kept 15 bases outside the gene matches. Germline V gene data show CDR1 as SGHAT and CDR2 as FQNNGV. CDR3 amino acids: CASSLRRGTGGGGTDTQYF. The CDR3 DNA is TGTGCCAGCAGCCTCCGTAGAGGGACAGGGGGCGGTGGTACAGATACGCAGTATTTT.

The chain couples TRBV5-1 to TRBJ2-5; no clear D gene. Germline lookup yields CDR1 SGHRS and CDR2 YFSETQ. V lost 4 bases and J lost 3, with 13 bases in between. The CDR3 sequence is 14 residues long. The DNA for the CDR3 is TGCGCCAGCAGCCGAGAGAGCACCAAAGAGACCCAGTACTTC. Protein product: CASSRESTKETQYF. The variable domain in full, with the rest retrieved from reference TRBV5-1 and TRBJ2-5, is KAGVTQTPRYLIKTRGQQVTLSCSPISGHRSVSWYQQTPGQGLQFLFEYFSETQRNKGNFPGRFSGRQFSNSRSEMNVSTLELGDSALYLCASSRESTKETQYFGPGTRLLVL.

V gene TRBV5-4 combines with J gene TRBJ2-7; the match to TRBD2 covers 11 bases. The CDR3 runs 16 residues. Trimming cost V 1 base and J 6 bases; bases outside gene matches: 9. Germline V gene sequence: CDR1 SGHNT, CDR2 YYREEE (reference sequence). For the CDR3, the DNA is TGTGCCAGCAGCTTGCTCACCCCACTAGCGGGGGTCGAGCAGTACTTC. This codes for CASSLLTPLAGVEQYF.

This clone was seen a handful of times. This chain joins TRBV7-8 and TRBJ1-2, with 9 nucleotides matching TRBD1. With 1 base clipped from V and 8 bases from J, the junction kept 14 bases outside the gene matches. This CDR3 spans 17 amino acids. The germline V gene encodes CDR1 SGHVS and CDR2 FQNEAQ. CDR3 amino acids: CASSLGPDRGRREGYTF. In DNA form, the CDR3 reads TGTGCCAGCAGCTTAGGCCCGGACAGGGGAAGGCGAGAAGGCTACACCTTC. The entire variable domain, with the rest obtained from reference TRBV7-8 and TRBJ1-2, is as follows: GAGVSQSPRYKVAKRGQDVALRCDPISGHVSLFWYQQALGQGPEFLTYFQNEAQLDKSGLPSDRFFAERPEGSVSTLKIQRTQQEDSAVYLCASSLGPDRGRREGYTFGSGTRLTVV.

V and J are TRBV5-1 and TRBJ1-6; D uncertain. CDR1 SGHRS and CDR2 YFSETQ come from the germline V gene. The V end was cut by 3 bases, the J end by 7 bases, with 11 bases between. The CDR3 is 14 amino acids. CDR3 sequence reads: CASSSDYRNSPLHF. For the CDR3, the DNA is TGCGCCAGCAGCTCGGATTACCGGAATTCACCCCTCCACTTT. Drawing the rest from reference TRBV5-1 and TRBJ1-6, the complete variable domain is KAGVTQTPRYLIKTRGQQVTLSCSPISGHRSVSWYQQTPGQGLQFLFEYFSETQRNKGNFPGRFSGRQFSNSRSEMNVSTLELGDSALYLCASSSDYRNSPLHFGNGTRLTVT.

The CDR3 protein is CASSFSQFAGNTIYF. The CDR3 nucleotides read TGTGCCAGCAGCTTCTCACAGTTCGCTGGAAACACCATATATTTT. The chain carries TRBV11-2 and TRBJ1-3; D remains unclear. The CDR3 runs to 15 residues. The germline V gene encodes CDR1 SGHAT and CDR2 FQNNGV. V was trimmed by 3 bases and J by 2 bases, leaving 11 bases between them.

The chain combines TRBV2 with TRBJ2-5; no firm D call. Germline CDR1 reads SNHLY; CDR2 reads FYNNEI. The CDR3 sequence is 13 residues long. The V and J ends lost 8 bases and 5 bases respectively, with 15 bases between them. The CDR3 coding sequence is TGTGCCAGCTGGGCCATGATGGAGGAGACCCAGTACTTC. Translating gives CASWAMMEETQYF.

This clone was detected a few times. This chain joins TRBV4-1 and TRBJ1-5, with D tentatively TRBD1 (6 bases). The V end was cut by 6 bases, the J end by 1 base, with 13 bases between. The CDR3 has 15 residues. Germline CDR1 and CDR2: MGHRA and YSYEKL. The CDR3 here is CASRYDRLSNQPQHF. CDR3 coding DNA: TGCGCCAGCAGATACGACAGGCTAAGCAATCAGCCCCAGCATTTT.

This rearrangement joins TRBV5-4 to TRBJ1-6; 11 bases match TRBD1. Germline CDR1 is SGHNT and CDR2 is YYREEE (reference sequence). This CDR3 has 17 amino acids. V lost 4 bases, J lost 4 bases, and 7 bases stayed unmatched. Here the CDR3 DNA reads TGTGCCAGCAGCCCGCGGACAGGGGGCGCGTATAATTCACCCCTCCACTTT. It yields the protein CASSPRTGGAYNSPLHF.

V gene TRBV9 combines with J gene TRBJ1-3; no clear D gene. This CDR3 region has 14 residues. Germline V gene sequence: CDR1 SGDLS, CDR2 YYNGEE. Trimming pared 1 base from V and 1 base from J, leaving 6 bases between. The CDR3: CASSVSVSGNTIYF. The DNA of the CDR3 is TGTGCCAGCAGCGTAAGTGTTTCTGGAAACACCATATATTTT.

The genes are TRBV7-9 and TRBJ1-2; no clear D gene. CDR3 length: 12 amino acids. CDR1 and CDR2 from the germline V gene are SEHNR and FQNEAQ (reference sequence). The V and J ends lost 7 bases and 0 bases respectively, with 6 bases between them. The CDR3 is CASTETNYGYTF. CDR3 in DNA: TGTGCCAGCACTGAAACTAACTATGGCTACACCTTC.

The gene calls are TRBV27 and TRBJ2-2, with TRBD1 matching 7 bases. Trimming cost V 6 bases and J 4 bases; bases outside gene matches: 11. This CDR3 has 16 residues. The germline CDR1 and CDR2 sequences are MNHEY and SMNVEV (reference sequence). As DNA, the CDR3 is TGTGCCAGCAGCCCGCGAGGGGGCGTGATCACCGGGGAGCTGTTTTTT. As protein: CASSPRGGVITGELFF.